Shown below are 27 T cell receptor beta chains from a single sample sequenced in a study of blood T cell repertoires in COVID-19. Profiling relied on immunoSEQ multiplex PCR, and the TCRdb table lists in-frame clones only, not all of them. Of about 200,000 clones in the sample, 70% to 90% were seen once. Sequencing was carried out using peripheral blood. The source is a man aged 45-60 years with COVID-19, enrolled during active disease.

This sequence joins TRBV6-5 and TRBJ2-2; 8 bases match TRBD2. With V trimmed by 2 bases and J by 5 bases, 4 bases remained unmatched. The CDR3 is 15 residues long. Germline CDR1 reads MNHEY; CDR2 reads SVGAGI. CDR3: CASSYRGLATGELFF. DNA of the CDR3: TGTGCCAGCAGTTACCGAGGACTAGCAACCGGGGAGCTGTTTTTT.

V gene TRBV9 combines with J gene TRBJ1-2; 7 nucleotides align to TRBD1. The V segment lost 3 bases and the J segment 4 bases; nucleotides outside the gene matches: 3. Germline assignment: CDR1 SGDLS and CDR2 YYNGEE. The CDR3 spans 13 residues. The CDR3 nucleotides are TGTGCCAGCAGCGGGGGACAGACCTATGGCTACACCTTC. It translates to CASSGGQTYGYTF.

This chain joins TRBV25-1 and TRBJ2-5, with 9 bases aligning to TRBD1. The CDR3 totals 16 residues. The J segment lost 4 bases and the V segment lost 5 bases, leaving 11 bases of the junction unmatched. Germline CDR1 MGHDK, CDR2 SYGVNS. The DNA of the CDR3 is TGTGCCAGCAGTCTTCGCCCCGGACAGGGGCGAGAGACCCAGTACTTC. This translates into CASSLRPGQGRETQYF.

This chain uses TRBV30 with TRBJ1-2; TRBD1 aligns across 8 bases. The CDR3 sequence is 15 residues long. In germline, CDR1 is GTSNPN, CDR2 SVGIG (reference sequence). V gave up 2 bases and J gave up 6 bases; unmatched junction bases: 11. Here the CDR3 DNA reads TGTGCCTGGAGTCCCCCGGGGCAGGGGGCAAATGGCTACACCTTC. Amino acid sequence: CAWSPPGQGANGYTF.

The chain uses TRBV15 and TRBJ1-2; perhaps TRBD1 as D (6 bases). Germline CDR1 reads LNHNV; CDR2 reads YYDKDF (reference sequence). This CDR3 has 16 residues. The V and J ends lost 2 bases and 5 bases respectively, with 18 bases between them. CDR3 residues: CATSRFRGENLYGYTF. For the CDR3, the DNA is TGTGCCACCAGCAGATTCAGGGGAGAAAACCTATATGGCTACACCTTC.

This clone was recorded once. V is TRBV28 and J is TRBJ2-5, with 7 bases fitting TRBD1. V lost 4 bases and J lost 3; bases outside the gene matches: 5. CDR1 MDHEN and CDR2 SYDVKM come from the germline V gene. The CDR3 totals 14 residues. The DNA of the CDR3 is TGTGCCAGCAGTTACCAAGACAGGGAAGAGACCCAGTACTTC. It specifies CASSYQDREETQYF.

The chain is built from TRBV30 and TRBJ1-2; no firm D call. V lost 3 bases to trimming and J lost 0 bases, with 8 bases between them. The CDR3 length is 13 residues. Germline V gene lookup returns CDR1 GTSNPN and CDR2 SVGIG (reference sequence). DNA of the CDR3: TGTGCCTGGAGCGCACAGACTAACTATGGCTACACCTTC. Translated: CAWSAQTNYGYTF. Together with reference TRBV30 and TRBJ1-2, the CDR3 gives the full variable domain: SQTIHQWPATLVQPVGSPLSLECTVEGTSNPNLYWYRQAAGRGLQLLFYSVGIGQISSEVPQNLSASRPQDRQFILSSKKLLLSDSGFYLCAWSAQTNYGYTFGSGTRLTVV.

The chain has TRBV5-4 and TRBJ2-7, with 9 bases identical to TRBD2. Trimming removed 4 bases from V and 4 bases from J; junction bases left unmatched: 9. The CDR3 has 15 amino acids. Germline V gene lookup returns CDR1 SGHNT and CDR2 YYREEE (reference sequence). The chain's CDR3 is CASSGRSGSGYEQYF. CDR3 DNA sequence: TGTGCCAGCAGCGGCCGTAGCGGGAGTGGGTACGAGCAGTACTTC.

V is TRBV7-8 and J is TRBJ1-3, with a possible D match to TRBD1 (6 bases). The CDR3 is 15 amino acids. The germline V gene encodes CDR1 SGHVS and CDR2 FQNEAQ. Trimming took 6 bases from V and 0 from J, leaving 12 bases between them. The CDR3 bases are TGTGCCAGCAGGGCAGGACAGAGCTCTGGAAACACCATATATTTT. Protein sequence: CASRAGQSSGNTIYF.

The gene calls are TRBV9 and TRBJ2-7, with a weak D call TRBD2 (5 bases). V dropped 5 bases and J dropped 3 bases, with 12 bases sitting between them. Germline V CDR1 and CDR2: SGDLS, YYNGEE. This CDR3 is built from 13 residues. The chain's CDR3 is CASSGVRDYEQYF. The CDR3 nucleotides are TGTGCCAGCAGTGGGGTGAGGGACTACGAGCAGTACTTC.

The chain links TRBV3-1 (or the pseudogene TRBV3-2) to TRBJ2-5; TRBD1 is a possible D gene (6 bases). V lost 0 bases to trimming and J lost 7 bases, with 12 bases between them. This CDR3 region has 14 residues. Looked up from germline, CDR1 is LGHDT and CDR2 is YNNKEL (reference sequence). The CDR3 DNA follows: TGTGCCAGCAGCCAAGATCTGGGGGCCGGGACCCAGTACTTC. It specifies CASSQDLGAGTQYF.

The chain has TRBV5-1 and TRBJ2-5, with 7 bases lining up with TRBD1. Germline values: CDR1 SGHRS, CDR2 YFSETQ. Trimming removed 0 bases from V and 4 bases from J; junction bases left unmatched: 3. The length of the CDR3 is 14 residues. CDR3 bases: TGCGCCAGCAGCTTGGCCCCAGGGGGAGAGACCCAGTACTTC. Its translation: CASSLAPGGETQYF.

This sequence joins TRBV15 and TRBJ1-1; TRBD1 is a possible D gene (5 bases). The CDR3 loop spans 12 amino acids. Trimming removed 4 bases from V and 4 bases from J, with 7 bases in between. The germline CDR1 and CDR2 sequences are LNHNV and YYDKDF (reference sequence). The CDR3 loop is CATSTGSTEAFF. The CDR3 region has the DNA TGTGCCACCAGCACAGGGTCCACTGAAGCTTTCTTT.

The rearrangement links TRBV5-4 to TRBJ2-3, with TRBD2 as a possible D gene (5 bases). The CDR3 loop spans 16 amino acids. Between the trimmed V and J ends, which lost 4 bases and 5 bases, there was a span of 20 bases. CDR1 is SGHNT and CDR2 is YYREEE in the germline V gene (reference sequence). In DNA, the CDR3 is TGTGCCAGCAGCCAACCGGGCCCCATCACTAGAGATACGCAGTATTTT. This translates into CASSQPGPITRDTQYF.

This clone occurred once. The chain couples TRBV6-5 to TRBJ1-1, with 7 bases that match TRBD1. Germline CDR1 and CDR2: MNHEY and SVGAGI. The J segment lost 4 bases and the V segment lost 6 bases, leaving 8 bases of the junction unmatched. The CDR3 has 14 residues. CDR3 DNA: TGTGCCAGCAGCCCGACAGGGAGGAGCACTGAAGCTTTCTTT. This encodes CASSPTGRSTEAFF.

The genes are TRBV9 and TRBJ1-5, with no clear D. The CDR3 spans 14 residues. Germline CDR1 reads SGDLS; CDR2 reads YYNGEE. The ends were cut back, 4 bases at V and 3 bases at J, with 11 bases in the middle. The CDR3 spells CASSLGVSNQPQHF. CDR3 in DNA: TGTGCCAGCAGCTTGGGAGTATCCAATCAGCCCCAGCATTTT.

This rearrangement joins TRBV28 to TRBJ2-5; D call uncertain. Germline lookup yields CDR1 MDHEN and CDR2 SYDVKM. This CDR3 has 14 residues. V was shortened by 5 bases and J by 5 bases, with 15 bases between the two germline ends. The CDR3 region has the DNA TGTGCCAGCAGTGTCAGCCCAGCTAGGGAGACCCAGTACTTC. Translation: CASSVSPARETQYF.

This chain links TRBV5-1 with TRBJ2-5; 10 bases fit TRBD1. The junction had 4 bases not matched to a gene; V was cut back by 4 bases and J by 1 base. Per the germline V gene, CDR1 is SGHRS and CDR2 is YFSETQ. The CDR3 sequence is 15 residues long. CDR3 DNA sequence: TGCGCCAGCAGCGGAAGGACAGGGGGCCAAGAGACCCAGTACTTC. Its translation: CASSGRTGGQETQYF. The whole variable domain, remainder taken from reference TRBV5-1 and TRBJ2-5, is KAGVTQTPRYLIKTRGQQVTLSCSPISGHRSVSWYQQTPGQGLQFLFEYFSETQRNKGNFPGRFSGRQFSNSRSEMNVSTLELGDSALYLCASSGRTGGQETQYFGPGTRLLVL.

V usage is TRBV4-3 and J usage is TRBJ2-7; 9 positions match TRBD1. Germline loops: CDR1 LGHNA, CDR2 YSLEER. The junction had 1 base not matched to a gene; V was cut back by 3 bases and J by 4 bases. The CDR3 covers 13 residues. The CDR3 loop is CASSQGTGYEQYF. For the CDR3, the DNA is TGCGCCAGCAGCCAGGGGACAGGGTACGAGCAGTACTTC.

The rearrangement joins TRBV7-6 to TRBJ1-1; TRBD1 is a possible D gene (5 bases). The CDR3 is made up of 14 amino acids. The germline V gene has CDR1 SGHVS and CDR2 FNYEAQ. Trimming stripped 0 bases from V and 4 bases from J, with 9 bases between. CDR3 nucleotide sequence: TGTGCCAGCAGCTTAGCGCGGCAGGGCACTGAAGCTTTCTTT. Protein product: CASSLARQGTEAFF.

This chain links TRBV7-7 with TRBJ2-5; 8 positions match TRBD1. The CDR3 consists of 15 residues. V lost 5 bases to trimming and J lost 5 bases; unmatched junction nucleotides: 10. CDR1 is SSHAT, CDR2 FNYEAQ, per germline (reference sequence). The CDR3 DNA reads as TGTGCCAGCAGCCTCGGCCAGGGGGCTTGGGAGACCCAGTACTTC. Translation gives CASSLGQGAWETQYF.

The chain is built from TRBV25-1 and TRBJ2-7; 7 bases agree with TRBD1. This CDR3 is built from 15 residues. Germline-derived CDR1 and CDR2 are MGHDK and SYGVNS. Unmatched junction bases numbered 7, after V lost 3 bases and J lost 2 bases. The CDR3 DNA reads TGTGCCAGCAGTGAGGGAAACAGGGGTACCTACGAGCAGTACTTC. It translates to CASSEGNRGTYEQYF.

The rearrangement joins TRBV19 to TRBJ1-6, with TRBD1 as a possible D gene (6 bases). Per the germline V gene, CDR1 is LNHDA and CDR2 is SQIVND (reference sequence). V was cut by 9 bases and J by 8 bases, with 14 bases left in between. This CDR3 comprises 13 residues. CDR3 in amino acids: CASNRDRDSPLHF. The CDR3 coding sequence is TGTGCCAGCAACAGGGACCGAGATTCACCCCTCCACTTT.

This clone is a singleton in its sample. The J gene is TRBJ1-5, the V gene TRBV28, with D possibly being TRBD1 (5 bases). Trimming pared 1 base from V and 9 bases from J, leaving 13 bases between. The CDR3 has 14 amino acids. CDR1 is MDHEN, CDR2 SYDVKM, per germline. The CDR3 reads CASSLSGGVGPQHF. CDR3 in DNA: TGTGCCAGCAGTTTATCCGGGGGGGTGGGGCCCCAGCATTTT. The full variable domain, rest sourced from reference TRBV28 and TRBJ1-5, is DVKVTQSSRYLVKRTGEKVFLECVQDMDHENMFWYRQDPGLGLRLIYFSYDVKMKEKGDIPEGYSVSREKKERFSLILESASTNQTSMYLCASSLSGGVGPQHFGDGTRLSIL.

The chain employs TRBV4-3 and TRBJ1-4; TRBD1 is a possible D gene (6 bases). Trimming stripped 0 bases from V and 7 bases from J, with 12 bases between. The CDR3 length is 15 residues. Germline V gene sequence: CDR1 LGHNA, CDR2 YSLEER. For the CDR3, the DNA is TGCGCCAGCAGCCAAGAACAGGGTCATAGTGAAAAACTGTTTTTT. This gives the protein CASSQEQGHSEKLFF.

This clone came up a few times. The chain is built from TRBV11-1 and TRBJ2-2; TRBD1 agrees at 7 bases. The CDR3 length is 14 residues. Germline assignment: CDR1 SGHAT and CDR2 FQDESV (reference sequence). The junction had 4 bases not matched to a gene; V was cut back by 5 bases and J by 4 bases. The CDR3 loop is CASSPGQATGELFF. CDR3 nucleotide sequence: TGTGCCAGCAGCCCTGGACAGGCCACCGGGGAGCTGTTTTTT.

This chain uses TRBV27 with TRBJ1-2; 8 nucleotides match TRBD1. The CDR3 sequence is 13 residues long. From germline, CDR1 is MNHEY and CDR2 SMNVEV (reference sequence). J was trimmed by 8 bases and V by 5 bases; bases with no gene match: 7. DNA for the CDR3: TGTGCCAGCAGTCCGGACAGGGTATCCGGCTACACCTTC. Amino acids: CASSPDRVSGYTF.